The 18 T cell receptor beta chains below were found in one sample sequenced in a study of cytomegalovirus exposure and HLA in healthy donors. Vbeta (60) and Jbeta (13) primers were used in the PCR. Assay used: immunoSEQ multiplex PCR; TCRdb lists only in-frame clones, some missing. The sample includes roughly 140,000 clones, about 74% of them seen just once. Sample: PBMCs. Receptors originate from a woman between 40 and 50 years old in good health and CMV-seronegative.

The CDR3 protein is CASMGGGTTTQYF. Written as DNA, the CDR3 is TGTGCCAGCATGGGGGGAGGGACTACTACGCAGTATTTT. V gene TRBV2 combines with J gene TRBJ2-3; 7 bases match TRBD2. Germline trimming cut 7 bases from V and 8 bases from J; bases unmatched to any gene: 9. The V gene's germline CDR1 is SNHLY and CDR2 FYNNEI. The CDR3 has 13 amino acids. The full variable domain, its missing parts supplied by reference TRBV2 and TRBJ2-3, is EPEVTQTPSHQVTQMGQEVILRCVPISNHLYFYWYRQILGQKVEFLVSFYNNEISEKSEIFDDQFSVERPDGSNFTLKIRSTKLEDSAMYFCASMGGGTTTQYFGPGTRLTVL.

This clone has a single count. This chain connects TRBV7-2 to TRBJ2-1; 7 bases align to TRBD2. The V gene end was trimmed by 5 bases and the J gene end by 4 bases; junction bases not matched to a gene: 14. CDR1 and CDR2 from the germline V gene are SGHTA and FQGNSA. The CDR3 spans 17 residues. The CDR3 reads CASSVFRGETIYNEQFF. CDR3 nucleotide sequence: TGTGCCAGCAGCGTCTTTCGGGGGGAGACTATTTACAATGAGCAGTTCTTC.

V and J are TRBV25-1 and TRBJ2-1, with a tentative D call TRBD2 (5 bases). The germline V and J ends were trimmed by 3 bases and 9 bases, with 9 bases remaining between them. This CDR3 spans 12 amino acids. Germline CDR1 MGHDK, CDR2 SYGVNS. This CDR3 reads CASSDGRGEQFF. In nucleotides, the CDR3 is TGTGCCAGCAGTGATGGGAGAGGTGAGCAGTTCTTC.

The genes are TRBV29-1 and TRBJ1-1; 7 nucleotides line up with TRBD1. This CDR3 is 14 amino acids long. Germline CDR1 SQVTM, CDR2 ANQGSEA. After removal of 2 bases from V and 5 bases from J, the junction contained 8 bases not matched to a gene. The CDR3 loop reads CSVEPAGRGTEAFF. CDR3 bases: TGCAGCGTTGAACCCGCAGGCAGGGGGACTGAAGCTTTCTTT.

This chain uses TRBV6-1 with TRBJ1-2; a possible D gene is TRBD1 (6 bases). Germline V CDR1 and CDR2: MNHNS, SASEGT. Between the trimmed V and J ends, which lost 4 bases and 6 bases, there was a span of 15 bases. The CDR3 totals 14 residues. DNA of the CDR3: TGTGCCAGCAGTGGAAGGGGGGGGGCAAATGGCTACACCTTC. This gives the protein CASSGRGGANGYTF.

V and J are TRBV30 and TRBJ1-3; unclear D gene. Germline V gives CDR1 GTSNPN, CDR2 SVGIG (reference sequence). V lost 4 bases, J lost 0 bases, and 10 bases lay in between. This CDR3 has 14 amino acids. The CDR3 protein is CAWIAGNSGNTIYF. The CDR3 region has the DNA TGTGCCTGGATCGCAGGAAACTCTGGAAACACCATATATTTT.

Concerning this clone: Compared with germline, one end of the junction differs, possibly owing to a read error. This specimen includes other DNA sequences encoding the same CDR3. This chain joins TRBV4-1 and TRBJ2-5; 8 bases are a match to TRBD2. The CDR3 loop spans 17 amino acids. The germline V gene has CDR1 MGHRA and CDR2 YSYEKL. CDR3 sequence (DNA): TGCGCCAGTAGCCAAGTTCTCAAGCGGGGGAGAAAAGAGACCCAGTACTTC. Amino acids: CASSQVLKRGRKETQYF.

In its sample, this clone was seen once. At one end, the junction sequence differs from germline, possibly due to a read error. The chain joins TRBV7-9 to TRBJ1-5, with 9 positions matching TRBD1. Germline lookup yields CDR1 SEHNR and CDR2 FQNEAQ (reference sequence). The CDR3 contains 15 residues. The CDR3 is CSSSLGQGSNQPQHF. The DNA for the CDR3 is TGTTCCAGCAGCTTAGGACAGGGGAGCAATCAGCCCCAGCATTTT.

CDR3 nucleotide sequence: TGCGCCAGCAGCCAAACGGGGGGTGTAGCTTTCTTT. This translates into CASSQTGGVAFF. The chain employs TRBV4-1 and TRBJ1-1, with TRBD1 as a possible D gene (5 bases). The germline V gene encodes CDR1 MGHRA and CDR2 YSYEKL. Trimming pared 2 bases from V and 10 bases from J, leaving 11 bases between. CDR3 length equals 12 residues.

The rearrangement joins TRBV27 to TRBJ2-7; 10 nucleotides align to TRBD1. Germline lookup yields CDR1 MNHEY and CDR2 SMNVEV (reference sequence). The CDR3 is 17 residues long. The V and J ends lost 4 bases and 2 bases, in that order; junction bases with no gene match: 11. The CDR3 protein is CASSWIGGQGLPYEQYF. In nucleotides, the CDR3 is TGTGCCAGCAGTTGGATAGGGGGACAGGGGTTGCCCTACGAGCAGTACTTC.

V is TRBV13 and J is TRBJ1-1; TRBD1 aligns across 7 bases. The germline gives CDR1 PRHDT, CDR2 FYEKMQ (reference sequence). The length of the CDR3 is 13 residues. V shed 6 bases and J 3 bases; nucleotides not matched to a gene: 4. CDR3 DNA: TGTGCCAGCAGGGGGGACAGATACACTGAAGCTTTCTTT. This gives the protein CASRGDRYTEAFF.

Only one count was recorded for this clone. This chain connects TRBV27 to TRBJ1-4; D is perhaps TRBD1 (6 bases). Trimming took off 6 bases at V and 4 bases at J, with 21 bases between the two ends. The CDR3 length is 17 residues. CDR1 is MNHEY, CDR2 SMNVEV, per germline (reference sequence). The CDR3 reads CASRSRHRDRINEKLFF. CDR3 coding DNA: TGTGCCAGCAGAAGCCGACACCGCGACAGGATTAATGAAAAACTGTTTTTT.

The chain uses TRBV4-1 and TRBJ1-5, with 9 positions matching TRBD1. CDR3 length equals 16 residues. The V and J ends lost 3 bases and 9 bases, in that order; junction bases with no gene match: 12. CDR1 and CDR2 (germline): MGHRA, YSYEKL. The CDR3 here is CASSHQAGTGLWPQHF. The CDR3 DNA sequence: TGCGCCAGCAGCCACCAGGCAGGGACAGGGCTTTGGCCCCAGCATTTT.

The gene calls are TRBV5-1 and TRBJ1-1; 9 bases agree with TRBD1. The CDR3 has 16 residues. Germline CDR1 and CDR2: SGHRS and YFSETQ. Unmatched junction bases numbered 4, after V lost 0 bases and J lost 1 base. The DNA for the CDR3 is TGCGCCAGCAGCTTGGGACAGGGGGGACAGAACACTGAAGCTTTCTTT. This encodes CASSLGQGGQNTEAFF.

The genes are TRBV27 and TRBJ2-3; D may be TRBD2 (6 bases). The CDR3 extends over 14 amino acids. Trimming took 2 bases from V and 4 from J, leaving 10 bases between them. Germline values: CDR1 MNHEY, CDR2 SMNVEV (reference sequence). CDR3 residues: CASSLLALADTQYF. The CDR3 region has the DNA TGTGCCAGCAGTTTACTAGCGTTGGCAGATACGCAGTATTTT.

This clone was picked up a small number of times. The rearrangement links TRBV6-1 to TRBJ1-1; D is possibly TRBD1 (5 bases). Germline V CDR1 and CDR2: MNHNS, SASEGT. The CDR3 contains 15 residues. V was pared by 2 bases and J by 4 bases, with 14 bases between. The CDR3 DNA reads as TGTGCCAGCAGTGAAATCGGGGGGATGGGCACTGAAGCTTTCTTT. It encodes CASSEIGGMGTEAFF.

This clone showed up just a few times. The CDR3 protein is CAIRTQENTEAFF. CDR3 DNA sequence: TGTGCCATCAGGACCCAGGAAAACACTGAAGCTTTCTTT. This rearrangement joins TRBV10-3 to TRBJ1-1; no clear D gene. Germline V CDR1 and CDR2: ENHRY, SYGVKD. Trimming shortened V by 6 bases and J by 2 bases, and 10 bases separated the two germline ends. CDR3 size: 13 residues.

The genes are TRBV7-9 and TRBJ2-7; TRBD2 matches 8 bases. Germline-derived CDR1 and CDR2 are SEHNR and FQNEAQ (reference sequence). The CDR3 contains 15 residues. The ends lost 5 bases at V and 0 bases at J; junction bases unmatched: 6. The CDR3 DNA reads as TGTGCCAGCAGCCCCGGGGGGGCCAACTCCTACGAGCAGTACTTC. Protein product: CASSPGGANSYEQYF.